This TCR beta chain was profiled in a study of identical twins. Study observations and caveats: Modelling underestimated the level of out-of-frame TCR alpha sharing observed in monozygotic twins.

This CDR3 contains 14 residues. The J segment lost 6 bases and the V segment lost 5 bases, leaving 3 bases of the junction unmatched. This clonotype was observed a few times. The target antigen is unknown. TCRdb processed the 5' RACE reads anew with MiXCR; each CDR3 protein has one entry. Altogether roughly 230,000 distinct CDR3 sequences are present, approximately 8.3% being singletons, with the ten largest covering 3%. Separately, the same data were catalogued under a study of yellow fever vaccine responses in identical twins.

The sequencing input was CD8+ T cells sorted from blood. The chain carries TRBV12-3 or TRBV12-4 and TRBJ1-6; 8 bases fit TRBD1. This receptor was obtained from a woman aged 18 to 35 in good health. As DNA, the CDR3 is TGTGCCAGCAGTCCGGGACAGGTTAATTCACCCCTCCACTTT. It specifies CASSPGQVNSPLHF.